This TCR beta chain is from a study of blood T cell repertoires in COVID-19. Overall study: COVID-19 samples from acute and convalescent phases originated in the United States, Italy and Spain. The analysed material was cDNA or gDNA that came from T cells, B-cell-depleted T cells, or PBMCs.

As originally analysed: Estimates of nucleated cell counts were drawn from the amplification of reference gene primers. The assay was immunoSEQ multiplex PCR, and TCRdb's table has in-frame clones only and misses some. That table gives V, J and clone size, and the DNA gave D and trimming. Among about 240,000 clones, about 79% were seen once, and the ten largest hold roughly 10%. V was shortened by 1 base and J by 2 bases, with 12 bases between the two germline ends. The length of the CDR3 is 15 residues. Germline lookup yields CDR1 SGHNT and CDR2 YYREEE (reference sequence). V gene TRBV5-4 combines with J gene TRBJ1-2; TRBD1 is a possible D gene (5 bases). The sample taken for sequencing was peripheral blood. The TCR was taken from a woman older than 75 with acute or convalescent COVID-19. The CDR3 region has the DNA TGTGCCAGCAGCTTGTATTCCCCAGGGAACTATGGCTACACCTTC. It translates to CASSLYSPGNYGYTF.